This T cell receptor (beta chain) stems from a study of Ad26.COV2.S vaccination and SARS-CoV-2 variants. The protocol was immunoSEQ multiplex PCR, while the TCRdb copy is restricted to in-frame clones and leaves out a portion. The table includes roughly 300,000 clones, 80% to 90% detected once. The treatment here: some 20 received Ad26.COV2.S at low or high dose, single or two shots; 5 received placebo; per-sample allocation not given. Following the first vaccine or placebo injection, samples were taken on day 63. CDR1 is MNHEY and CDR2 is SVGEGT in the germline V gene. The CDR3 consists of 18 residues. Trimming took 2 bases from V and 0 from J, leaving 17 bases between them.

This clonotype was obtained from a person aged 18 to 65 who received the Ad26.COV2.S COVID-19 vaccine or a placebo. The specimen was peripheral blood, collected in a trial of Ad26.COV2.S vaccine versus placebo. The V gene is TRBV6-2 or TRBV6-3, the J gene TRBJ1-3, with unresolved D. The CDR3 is CASSYNLLTPSSGNTIYF. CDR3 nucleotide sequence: TGTGCCAGCAGTTACAACCTTCTGACCCCCAGCTCTGGAAACACCATATATTTT.